These 10 T cell receptor beta chains were all obtained from the same sample, sequenced in a study of tumor and adjacent non-tumor tissue in lung cancer. The library came from three nested PCR rounds adapted from ARM-PCR protocols. TCRdb processed the multiplex PCR reads anew with MiXCR; each CDR3 protein has one entry. Of about 200,000 distinct CDR3 sequences listed, about 76% were seen once; the top ten hold 20% to 25%. No cell sorting was done before RNA was extracted from the tissue. The sequenced material came from lung tumor tissue. The receptors were gathered from a man between 60 and 75 years old with non-small cell lung cancer.

The table lists this clonotype with a few counts. The chain combines TRBV12-3 or TRBV12-4 with TRBJ1-5; maybe TRBD1 (6 bases). Trimming removed 5 bases at V and 3 bases at J, with 11 bases between. The CDR3 spans 14 residues. CDR3 residues: CASSEGGFNQPQHF. For the CDR3, the DNA is TGTGCCAGCAGTGAGGGGGGTTTCAATCAGCCCCAGCATTTT.

Points on this clonotype: One junction end disagrees with the germline gene, perhaps due to a read error. The chain carries TRBV11-2 and TRBJ2-5, with D tentatively TRBD1 or TRBD2 (6 bases each). The germline gives CDR1 SGHAT, CDR2 FQNNGV. CDR3 length: 14 residues. CDR3 DNA: TGTGCCAGTAGCTTAAGGGGGGATCGAGAGACCCCATACTTC. Translated: CASSLRGDRETPYF.

The V gene is TRBV10-2, the J gene TRBJ2-5; D assignment may be TRBD1 or TRBD2 (5 bases each). From germline, CDR1 is WSHSY and CDR2 SAAADI. Trimming cost V 2 bases and J 5 bases, with 9 bases left between them. There are 13 residues in the CDR3. The CDR3: CASSERGRETQYF. The CDR3 DNA reads TGCGCCAGCAGTGAGAGGGGACGCGAGACCCAGTACTTC.

In regard to this clonotype: One junction end disagrees with the germline gene, perhaps due to a read error. The chain carries TRBV5-1 and TRBJ2-3; TRBD2 aligns across 7 bases. Germline V gene lookup returns CDR1 SGHRS and CDR2 YFSETQ. There are 14 residues in the CDR3. The CDR3 sequence is CTSSLATSADTQYF. Written as DNA, the CDR3 is TGCACCAGCAGCTTGGCCACTAGCGCAGATACGCAGTATTTT.

With respect to this clonotype: One end of the junction varies from germline; a read error may be responsible. The chain employs TRBV28 and TRBJ1-2, with unresolved D. From germline, CDR1 is MDHEN and CDR2 SYDVKM. CDR3 length: 15 amino acids. For the CDR3, the DNA is TGTGGCAGCACTTCGGTGAGGCTGCCCAACTATGGCTACACCTTC. As protein: CGSTSVRLPNYGYTF.

As to this clonotype: The junction shows a germline mismatch at one end, possibly a read error. The rearrangement uses TRBV12-3 or TRBV12-4 and TRBJ2-1, with TRBD1 as a possible D gene (6 bases). This CDR3 region has 14 residues. The CDR3 here is CDSSPPSDRNEQLF. In DNA form, the CDR3 reads TGTGACAGCAGTCCACCCTCCGACAGGAATGAGCAGTTATTC.

This clonotype was observed a handful of times. The chain links TRBV12-3 or TRBV12-4 to TRBJ1-3; D is unclear. This CDR3 spans 15 amino acids. The germline V and J ends were trimmed by 6 bases and 0 bases, with 12 bases remaining between them. Here the CDR3 reads CASSPTRSSGNTIYF. The DNA for the CDR3 is TGTGCCAGCAGCCCCACACGTAGCTCTGGAAACACCATATATTTT.

This clonotype was counted between two and nine times. The V call is TRBV4-2, the J call TRBJ2-1; D remains ambiguous. The CDR3 extends over 15 amino acids. Germline CDR1 is LGHNA and CDR2 is YNFKEQ. The V end lost 4 bases, the J end lost 7 bases, and 17 bases lay between the germline ends. CDR3 loop: CASSREGPLVNEQFF. The CDR3 region has the DNA TGTGCCAGCAGCCGAGAAGGGCCCCTAGTTAATGAGCAGTTCTTC.

The CDR3 nucleotides are TGTGCCAGCAGCGGGACCGCCGGGCAGACCCAGTACTTC. This gives the protein CASSGTAGQTQYF. This chain joins TRBV14 and TRBJ2-5; D might be TRBD1 or TRBD2, each matching 5 bases. The CDR3 is made up of 13 amino acids. V was trimmed by 5 bases and J by 6 bases, leaving 13 bases between them. CDR1 SGHDN and CDR2 FVKESK come from the germline V gene.

The chain recombines TRBV4-2 with TRBJ2-5; 9 nucleotides align to TRBD2. This CDR3 has 15 amino acids. CDR1 LGHNA and CDR2 YNFKEQ come from the germline V gene. With 0 bases clipped from V and 1 base from J, the junction kept 0 bases outside the gene matches. Here the CDR3 reads CASSQERGGQETQYF. The CDR3 bases are TGTGCCAGCAGCCAAGAGCGGGGGGGCCAAGAGACCCAGTACTTC.